Sequencing of this TCR beta chain was carried out in a study of response to subunit inactivated influenza vaccine. V was shortened by 0 bases and J by 3 bases, with 24 bases between the two germline ends. Per the germline V gene, CDR1 is LGHNA and CDR2 is YNFKEQ. The CDR3 is made up of 19 amino acids. TCRdb re-called the RT-PCR reads through MiXCR, storing one row per CDR3 protein. The sample shows more than 200,000 distinct CDR3 sequences, 12% of them seen only once. This specimen was non-naive T cells sorted from PBMCs, taken 14 to 15 days before vaccination. V is TRBV4-2 and J is TRBJ2-7; a weak D match, TRBD2 (5 bases). This receptor was taken from a man in his fifties who received an inactivated influenza vaccine. Written as DNA, the CDR3 is TGTGCCAGCAGCCAAGATTTCTACCTCGGGGAAGCGGACTTCTACGAGCAGTACTTC. It specifies CASSQDFYLGEADFYEQYF.